This TCR beta chain was obtained from a study of T cell responses to AZD1222 COVID-19 vaccine. Trimming left V 3 bases short and J 8 bases short, with 8 bases between. This CDR3 is 12 amino acids long. Assay: immunoSEQ multiplex PCR; the TCRdb copy retains only in-frame clones and omits some. The sample holds approximately 180,000 clones, more than 90% seen once. The rearrangement joins TRBV12-3 or TRBV12-4 to TRBJ2-1; unclear D gene. The TCR comes from an adult in good health. The input for sequencing was peripheral blood, taken on day 0 of AZD1222 vaccination. This CDR3 reads CASSFVRYEQFF. The CDR3 nucleotides read TGTGCCAGCAGTTTCGTTAGATATGAGCAGTTCTTC.